The 8 T cell receptor beta chains below were found in one sample sequenced in a study of blood T cell repertoires in COVID-19. The method was immunoSEQ multiplex PCR; TCRdb's version includes in-frame clones alone and lacks a portion of them. Of about 87,000 clones listed, roughly 80% are singletons. What was sequenced was peripheral blood. The receptors come from a woman between 45 and 60 years old with acute or convalescent COVID-19.

This clone occurred a few times. This chain joins TRBV6-4 and TRBJ1-1; tentative D call: TRBD1 (5 bases). The CDR3 sequence is 13 residues long. V lost 5 bases and J lost 0, with 7 bases in between. Germline CDR1 reads MRHNA; CDR2 reads SNTAGT. CDR3 sequence reads: CASSKGVNTEAFF. DNA for the CDR3: TGTGCCAGCAGTAAAGGGGTGAACACTGAAGCTTTCTTT.

The chain joins TRBV5-6 to TRBJ1-2; 7 bases map to TRBD1. This CDR3 comprises 19 residues. Unmatched junction bases numbered 20, after V lost 4 bases and J lost 2 bases. Germline V gene data show CDR1 as SGHDT and CDR2 as YYEEEE. CDR3 in DNA: TGTGCCAGCAGCCACGAAAGAATGGAGGGACAGACCAGAAACTATGGCTACACCTTC. This encodes CASSHERMEGQTRNYGYTF.

The chain is built from TRBV9 and TRBJ2-7, with TRBD2 as a possible D gene (5 bases). V lost 0 bases and J 7 bases, leaving 17 bases between the germline ends. CDR3 length equals 15 residues. Germline lookup yields CDR1 SGDLS and CDR2 YYNGEE. The CDR3 nucleotides are TGTGCCAGCAGCGTAGAGGGCGCCGGCGGAGGAGAGCAGTACTTC. Protein sequence: CASSVEGAGGGEQYF.

Written as DNA, the CDR3 is TGCGCCAGCACCGACAGGGCGTCTAATGAAAAACTGTTTTTT. It encodes CASTDRASNEKLFF. The rearrangement links TRBV5-1 to TRBJ1-4; TRBD1 aligns across 7 bases. The V and J ends lost 6 bases and 3 bases, in that order; junction bases with no gene match: 5. The germline V gene has CDR1 SGHRS and CDR2 YFSETQ. This CDR3 spans 14 amino acids.

V usage is TRBV2 and J usage is TRBJ1-5; D not resolved. The CDR3 sequence is 13 residues long. Deletions cut 8 bases from V and 1 base from J, with 9 bases between. Germline assignment: CDR1 SNHLY and CDR2 FYNNEI. The CDR3 sequence: CASEARSNQPQHF. CDR3 DNA: TGTGCCAGCGAGGCGCGCAGCAATCAGCCCCAGCATTTT. Full variable domain (missing parts from reference TRBV2 and TRBJ1-5): EPEVTQTPSHQVTQMGQEVILRCVPISNHLYFYWYRQILGQKVEFLVSFYNNEISEKSEIFDDQFSVERPDGSNFTLKIRSTKLEDSAMYFCASEARSNQPQHFGDGTRLSIL.

The chain has TRBV6-6 and TRBJ2-3; 8 nucleotides align to TRBD2. This CDR3 comprises 15 residues. V gave up 0 bases and J gave up 2 bases; unmatched junction bases: 1. Germline CDR1 MNHNY, CDR2 SVGAGI (reference sequence). CDR3 in amino acids: CASSYSGLATDTQYF. The CDR3 DNA is TGTGCCAGCAGTTACTCCGGACTAGCCACAGATACGCAGTATTTT.

This clone was observed a single time. The chain recombines TRBV5-5 with TRBJ1-1; D is perhaps TRBD1 (6 bases). Germline V gene data show CDR1 as SGHKS and CDR2 as YYEKEE (reference sequence). This CDR3 contains 15 residues. The V gene lost 2 bases and the J gene lost 3 bases, with 14 bases spanning the gap. CDR3 in amino acids: CASSFIPGGHTEAFF. The CDR3 DNA reads TGTGCCAGCAGCTTTATACCGGGGGGCCACACTGAAGCTTTCTTT. Looking up the rest from reference TRBV5-5 and TRBJ1-1 gives the full variable domain: DAGVTQSPTHLIKTRGQQVTLRCSPISGHKSVSWYQQVLGQGPQFIFQYYEKEERGRGNFPDRFSARQFPNYSSELNVNALLLGDSALYLCASSFIPGGHTEAFFGQGTRLTVV.

This clone has just a few counts. The chain is built from TRBV11-2 and TRBJ1-2, with unresolved D. The CDR3 totals 13 residues. V lost 0 bases and J 7 bases, leaving 9 bases between the germline ends. Per germline, CDR1 SGHAT and CDR2 FQNNGV. CDR3 sequence reads: CASSLEPGSGYTF. In DNA, the CDR3 is TGTGCCAGCAGCTTAGAGCCCGGTAGTGGCTACACCTTC.